A single sample gave rise to the 31 T cell receptor beta chains below, sequenced in a study of beta chain features in type 1 diabetes. Reverse transcribing all isolated RNA meant expressed TCRB transcripts were sequenced. Produced via immunoSEQ multiplex PCR; TCRdb's table is partial and in-frame only. The repertoire holds some 660,000 clones, with around 15% as singletons. No antigen has been assigned to these receptors. Broader study findings: Patients with Type 1 diabetes showed moderately but significantly shorter TCRB CDR3s in all four CD4+ subsets.

What was sequenced was naive CD4+ T cells from blood. The receptor source for this set is a man aged 18 to 29 with type 1 diabetes.

The chain carries TRBV6-5 and TRBJ1-5; TRBD1 is a possible D gene (5 bases). CDR3 size: 14 residues. CDR1 and CDR2 from the germline V gene are MNHEY and SVGAGI. V lost 0 bases and J 6 bases, leaving 9 bases between the germline ends. The CDR3 reads CASSYSEGRQPQHF. DNA for the CDR3: TGTGCCAGCAGTTACTCAGAGGGGCGTCAGCCCCAGCATTTT.

This clone was found a few times. The chain employs TRBV28 and TRBJ1-5; D gene ambiguous. V lost 1 base, J lost 4 bases, and 8 bases lay in between. CDR3 length: 14 amino acids. Per germline, CDR1 MDHEN and CDR2 SYDVKM. Written as DNA, the CDR3 is TGTGCCAGCAGTTTATTGGCAGAAAATCAGCCCCAGCATTTT. This codes for CASSLLAENQPQHF.

This chain uses TRBV25-1 with TRBJ1-2, with D tentatively TRBD1 (5 bases). The CDR3 is made up of 15 amino acids. The germline CDR1 and CDR2 sequences are MGHDK and SYGVNS. The germline V and J ends were trimmed by 3 bases and 7 bases, with 18 bases remaining between them. The CDR3 spells CASSDPRQGATGYTF. The CDR3 DNA reads TGTGCCAGCAGTGATCCCAGGCAGGGAGCAACTGGCTACACCTTC.

The DNA for the CDR3 is TGTGCCAGCTCAACCGGGACCTCTGGGGCCAACGTCCTGACTTTC. Amino acid sequence: CASSTGTSGANVLTF. The V and J genes are TRBV18 and TRBJ2-6; either TRBD1 or TRBD2 may supply D (5 bases each). CDR1 and CDR2 from the germline V gene are KGHSH and LQKENI. V gave up 5 bases and J gave up 0 bases, with 8 bases separating them. The CDR3 is 15 residues long.

In its sample, this clone was seen a few times. The chain joins TRBV11-2 to TRBJ2-4; no clear D. Germline V gives CDR1 SGHAT, CDR2 FQNNGV. The CDR3 is 12 residues long. V lost 4 bases and J 0 bases, leaving 1 base between the germline ends. CDR3 sequence (DNA): TGTGCCAGCAGCTCAGCCAAAAACATTCAGTACTTC. This codes for CASSSAKNIQYF.

The sample holds a few counts of this clone. The V gene is TRBV7-2, the J gene TRBJ1-1; D is ambiguous. Per germline, CDR1 SGHTA and CDR2 FQGNSA. The CDR3 consists of 14 residues. Between the trimmed V and J ends, which lost 0 bases and 3 bases, there was a span of 8 bases. The CDR3 DNA follows: TGTGCCAGCAGCTTAGCTATGCTTGACACTGAAGCTTTCTTT. Protein sequence: CASSLAMLDTEAFF.

The chain is built from TRBV7-2 and TRBJ2-7; 8 bases agree with TRBD2. The CDR3 totals 17 residues. Looked up from germline, CDR1 is SGHTA and CDR2 is FQGNSA. Germline trimming cut 0 bases from V and 2 bases from J; bases unmatched to any gene: 9. CDR3 in DNA: TGTGCCAGCAGCTTAGCCGCGGGGGGCTCCCACCCCTACGAGCAGTACTTC. Its protein is CASSLAAGGSHPYEQYF.

The chain couples TRBV30 to TRBJ2-2, with TRBD2 matching over 7 bases. Losses at the gene ends were 0 bases for V and 5 bases for J; bases not matched to a gene: 9. Germline V gene data show CDR1 as GTSNPN and CDR2 as SVGIG (reference sequence). The CDR3 has 16 residues. CDR3 protein: CAWSVEAARGTGELFF. The DNA for the CDR3 is TGTGCCTGGAGTGTAGAGGCAGCGCGGGGGACCGGGGAGCTGTTTTTT.

V gene TRBV7-2 combines with J gene TRBJ2-1; TRBD2 matches at 12 bases. Germline V CDR1 and CDR2: SGHTA, FQGNSA. This CDR3 has 15 amino acids. The V gene end was trimmed by 1 base and the J gene end by 8 bases; junction bases not matched to a gene: 3. The chain's CDR3 is CASSLGTSGIYEQFF. The CDR3, as DNA: TGTGCCAGCAGCTTAGGGACTAGCGGGATCTATGAGCAGTTCTTC.

V is TRBV27 and J is TRBJ2-5, with TRBD2 as a possible D gene (6 bases). CDR1 is MNHEY, CDR2 SMNVEV, per germline (reference sequence). The CDR3 is made up of 14 amino acids. Trimming pared 1 base from V and 5 bases from J, leaving 11 bases between. The CDR3 DNA follows: TGTGCCAGCAGTTTATTGGAGGGTTTGGAGACCCAGTACTTC. Translating gives CASSLLEGLETQYF.

The V and J genes are TRBV11-2 and TRBJ2-3, with 11 bases that match TRBD2. Germline CDR1 reads SGHAT; CDR2 reads FQNNGV. The ends lost 6 bases at V and 2 bases at J; junction bases unmatched: 7. There are 16 residues in the CDR3. The CDR3 sequence: CASSQSSGGNTDTQYF. The CDR3 coding sequence is TGTGCCAGCAGTCAATCTAGCGGGGGGAACACAGATACGCAGTATTTT. Complete variable domain (other parts from reference TRBV11-2 and TRBJ2-3): EAGVAQSPRYKIIEKRQSVAFWCNPISGHATLYWYQQILGQGPKLLIQFQNNGVVDDSQLPKDRFSAERLKGVDSTLKIQPAKLEDSAVYLCASSQSSGGNTDTQYFGPGTRLTVL.

V is TRBV10-3 and J is TRBJ1-2; a possible D gene is TRBD1 (5 bases). Germline assignment: CDR1 ENHRY and CDR2 SYGVKD. This CDR3 contains 13 residues. V was clipped by 4 bases and J by 9 bases, with 15 bases between them. CDR3 region: CAISAGTPTSYTF. The CDR3 DNA follows: TGTGCCATCAGTGCTGGGACTCCCACCAGCTACACCTTC.

This chain links TRBV7-3 with TRBJ2-1; TRBD2 aligns across 8 bases. Losses at the gene ends were 2 bases for V and 0 bases for J; bases not matched to a gene: 6. The CDR3 spans 17 residues. Germline V gene sequence: CDR1 SGHTA, CDR2 FQGTGA. The CDR3 DNA follows: TGTGCCAGCAGCTTATATGTTAGCGGGGACTCCTACAATGAGCAGTTCTTC. This codes for CASSLYVSGDSYNEQFF.

This chain connects TRBV28 to TRBJ2-7; D tentatively reads TRBD1 or TRBD2 (5 bases each). V lost 5 bases to trimming and J lost 6 bases, with 11 bases between them. This CDR3 contains 12 residues. The germline V gene has CDR1 MDHEN and CDR2 SYDVKM. The CDR3 DNA reads as TGTGCCAGCAGTGCCGGGGCTCCCGAGCAGTACTTC. Amino acid sequence: CASSAGAPEQYF.

This chain connects TRBV29-1 to TRBJ2-5, with D perhaps TRBD1 (6 bases). Germline-derived CDR1 and CDR2 are SQVTM and ANQGSEA. CDR3 length: 13 amino acids. The V gene lost 4 bases and the J gene lost 0 bases, with 9 bases spanning the gap. The CDR3 DNA reads TGCAGCGTTGCTAGACAGGACCAAGAGACCCAGTACTTC. Translating it yields CSVARQDQETQYF. The full variable domain, with the rest looked up from reference TRBV29-1 and TRBJ2-5, is SAVISQKPSRDICQRGTSLTIQCQVDSQVTMMFWYRQQPGQSLTLIATANQGSEATYESGFVIDKFPISRPNLTFSTLTVSNMSPEDSSIYLCSVARQDQETQYFGPGTRLLVL.

The sample holds a few counts of this clone. The chain recombines TRBV23-1 with TRBJ2-1, with a possible D match to TRBD2 (7 bases). TRBV23-1 falls under the ORF class, with uncertain function. The CDR3 consists of 15 residues. The V and J ends lost 5 bases and 5 bases respectively, with 16 bases between them. CDR3 in amino acids: CASSYGGRENNEQFF. CDR3 sequence (DNA): TGCGCCAGCAGTTATGGGGGGCGGGAGAACAATGAGCAGTTCTTC.

V usage is TRBV5-6 and J usage is TRBJ2-3; D is tentatively TRBD1 or TRBD2 (5 bases each). Between the trimmed V and J ends, which lost 4 bases and 2 bases, there was a span of 17 bases. The CDR3 loop spans 16 amino acids. Per the germline V gene, CDR1 is SGHDT and CDR2 is YYEEEE. CDR3 residues: CASSPAYGTYTDTQYF. In nucleotides, the CDR3 is TGTGCCAGCAGCCCGGCCTACGGGACGTACACAGATACGCAGTATTTT.

This clone came up a few times. The genes are TRBV30 and TRBJ1-1; 7 bases line up with TRBD1. Germline CDR1 is GTSNPN and CDR2 is SVGIG (reference sequence). This CDR3 has 12 residues. DNA of the CDR3: TGTGCTGTGGGACAGCCAAACACTGAAGCTTTCTTT. Translation gives CAVGQPNTEAFF.

The rearrangement uses TRBV9 and TRBJ1-3; TRBD1 aligns across 11 bases. Trimming cost V 0 bases and J 9 bases; bases outside gene matches: 8. The CDR3 is made up of 16 amino acids. Germline V gene lookup returns CDR1 SGDLS and CDR2 YYNGEE. The CDR3 nucleotides read TGTGCCAGCAGCGTAGAGCAGGGACAGGGGGTGACCACCATATATTTT. Protein: CASSVEQGQGVTTIYF. Complete variable domain (other parts from reference TRBV9 and TRBJ1-3): DSGVTQTPKHLITATGQRVTLRCSPRSGDLSVYWYQQSLDQGLQFLIQYYNGEERAKGNILERFSAQQFPDLHSELNLSSLELGDSALYFCASSVEQGQGVTTIYFGEGSWLTVV.

The rearrangement uses TRBV27 and TRBJ2-3; D is unclear. The V and J ends lost 8 bases and 4 bases respectively, with 13 bases between them. The CDR3 contains 13 residues. The germline V gene encodes CDR1 MNHEY and CDR2 SMNVEV (reference sequence). In DNA form, the CDR3 reads TGTGCCAGCGGGTCCCCACGGTCAGATACGCAGTATTTT. Translation: CASGSPRSDTQYF.

This clone was observed a few times. The chain links TRBV21-1 to TRBJ2-7; the table names TRBD1, a call not compared with the DNA. TRBV21-1 is designated a pseudogene. This CDR3 region has 19 residues. CDR3 protein: CASSNVRSPRNRVSYEQYF. The CDR3 nucleotides read TGTGCCAGCAGCAATGTCCGCTCCCCCAGGAACAGGGTCTCCTACGAGCAGTACTTC.

The gene calls are TRBV6-6 and TRBJ1-2, with 7 bases lining up with TRBD1. The CDR3 extends over 16 amino acids. The V and J ends lost 0 bases and 5 bases, in that order; junction bases with no gene match: 9. CDR1 MNHNY and CDR2 SVGAGI come from the germline V gene (reference sequence). The CDR3 DNA reads TGTGCCAGCAGTTACTCCCAGGGGGTGACGCCATATGGCTACACCTTC. Its protein is CASSYSQGVTPYGYTF.

The genes are TRBV9 and TRBJ2-5; 8 nucleotides align to TRBD1. From germline, CDR1 is SGDLS and CDR2 YYNGEE. Trimming at V came to 2 bases and at J to 10 bases, leaving 13 bases not matched to a gene. The CDR3 has 15 amino acids. The CDR3 loop is CASSVQGAQWEVQYF. In nucleotides, the CDR3 is TGTGCCAGCAGCGTGCAGGGGGCCCAATGGGAGGTCCAGTACTTC.

This clone was found a few times. This chain links TRBV7-9 with TRBJ2-7; D call uncertain. The CDR3 is 13 amino acids. V lost 4 bases, J lost 3 bases, and 10 bases lay in between. Germline V lookup: CDR1 SEHNR, CDR2 FQNEAQ (reference sequence). DNA of the CDR3: TGTGCCAGCAGCTCTATGGGCGGCTACGAGCAGTACTTC. Amino acid sequence: CASSSMGGYEQYF.

The rearrangement joins TRBV25-1 to TRBJ1-2; D gene uncertain. The CDR3 consists of 13 residues. The V and J ends lost 1 base and 3 bases respectively, with 6 bases between them. Germline loops: CDR1 MGHDK, CDR2 SYGVNS. In nucleotides, the CDR3 is TGTGCCAGCAGTGAATCATACTACTATGGCTACACCTTC. It encodes CASSESYYYGYTF.

DNA of the CDR3: TGTGCCAGCAGCTTAAACAGGAAGAGCTACACCTTC. Its protein product is CASSLNRKSYTF. V and J are TRBV7-3 and TRBJ1-2; tentatively, D is TRBD1 (5 bases). The V end was cut by 1 base, the J end by 9 bases, with 9 bases between. There are 12 residues in the CDR3. Germline assignment: CDR1 SGHTA and CDR2 FQGTGA.

The chain has TRBV5-1 and TRBJ2-5, with D perhaps TRBD2 (5 bases). The V gene lost 5 bases and the J gene lost 1 base, with 9 bases spanning the gap. The CDR3 loop spans 13 amino acids. Germline values: CDR1 SGHRS, CDR2 YFSETQ. The CDR3 protein is CASSVEGQETQYF. The CDR3 DNA is TGCGCCAGCAGTGTTGAGGGCCAAGAGACCCAGTACTTC.

About this clone: Within the sample, other DNA sequences also encode this same CDR3. The V gene is TRBV6-5, the J gene TRBJ2-7, with TRBD1 identical over 8 bases. There are 14 residues in the CDR3. Looked up from germline, CDR1 is MNHEY and CDR2 is SVGAGI. J lost 0 bases, V lost 5 bases, and 3 bases had no gene match. The CDR3 DNA follows: TGTGCCAGCAGTCCCGGGACAGGCTCCTACGAGCAGTACTTC. Amino acid sequence: CASSPGTGSYEQYF.

This clone was seen a few times. This chain joins TRBV18 and TRBJ1-5, with 10 bases matching TRBD1. This CDR3 contains 15 residues. Germline CDR1 and CDR2: KGHSH and LQKENI. Trimming cost V 0 bases and J 6 bases; bases outside gene matches: 2. The CDR3 coding sequence is TGTGCCAGCTCACCACCGGGACAGGGGAGTCAGCCCCAGCATTTT. It codes for CASSPPGQGSQPQHF.

V and J are TRBV29-1 and TRBJ1-1; D is ambiguous. Per the germline V gene, CDR1 is SQVTM and CDR2 is ANQGSEA. V lost 4 bases and J lost 11, with 20 bases in between. The CDR3 totals 13 residues. The CDR3 DNA reads TGCAGCGTTGGCCGTTCATCAGGCGGAGCGGCTTTCTTT. Protein product: CSVGRSSGGAAFF.

The chain combines TRBV6-1 with TRBJ2-1; 12 bases agree with TRBD2. Germline V CDR1 and CDR2: MNHNS, SASEGT. V lost 7 bases, J lost 7 bases, and 8 bases stayed unmatched. The CDR3 has 15 amino acids. This CDR3 is CASTTTSGSTNEQFF. CDR3 bases: TGTGCCAGCACCACGACTAGCGGGAGTACGAATGAGCAGTTCTTC.